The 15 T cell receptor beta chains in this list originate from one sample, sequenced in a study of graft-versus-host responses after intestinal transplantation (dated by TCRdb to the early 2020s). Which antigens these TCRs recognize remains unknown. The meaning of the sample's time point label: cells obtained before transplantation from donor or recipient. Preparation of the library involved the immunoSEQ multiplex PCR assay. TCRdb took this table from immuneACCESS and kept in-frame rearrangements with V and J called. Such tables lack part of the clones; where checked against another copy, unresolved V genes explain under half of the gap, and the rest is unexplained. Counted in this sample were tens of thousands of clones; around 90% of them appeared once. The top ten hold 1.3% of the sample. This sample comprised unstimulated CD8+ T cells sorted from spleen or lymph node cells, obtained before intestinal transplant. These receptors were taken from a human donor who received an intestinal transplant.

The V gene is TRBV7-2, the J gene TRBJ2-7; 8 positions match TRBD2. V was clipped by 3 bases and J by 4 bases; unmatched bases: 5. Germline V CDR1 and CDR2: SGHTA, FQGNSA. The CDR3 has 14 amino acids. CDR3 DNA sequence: TGTGCCAGCAGCTTCCGGGGGGGGTTATACGAGCAGTACTTC. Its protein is CASSFRGGLYEQYF.

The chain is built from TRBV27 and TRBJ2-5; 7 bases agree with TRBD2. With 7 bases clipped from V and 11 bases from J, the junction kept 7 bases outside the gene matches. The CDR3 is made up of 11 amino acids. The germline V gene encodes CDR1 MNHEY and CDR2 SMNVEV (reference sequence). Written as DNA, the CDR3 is TGTGCCAGCAATGGAGGGAGGGAGCAGTACTTC. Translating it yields CASNGGREQYF.

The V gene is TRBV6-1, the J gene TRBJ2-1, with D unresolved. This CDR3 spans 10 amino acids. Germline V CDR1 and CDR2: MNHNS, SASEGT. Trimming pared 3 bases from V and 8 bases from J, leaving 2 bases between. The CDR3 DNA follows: TGTGCCAGCAGTGACTATGAGCAGTTCTTC. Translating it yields CASSDYEQFF.

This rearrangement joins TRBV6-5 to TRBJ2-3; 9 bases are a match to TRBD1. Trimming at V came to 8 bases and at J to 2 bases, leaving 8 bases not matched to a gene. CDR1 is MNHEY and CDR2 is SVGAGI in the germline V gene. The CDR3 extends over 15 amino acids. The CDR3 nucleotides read TGTGCCAGCGCGCCCGGGACAGGGAACACAGATACGCAGTATTTT. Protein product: CASAPGTGNTDTQYF.

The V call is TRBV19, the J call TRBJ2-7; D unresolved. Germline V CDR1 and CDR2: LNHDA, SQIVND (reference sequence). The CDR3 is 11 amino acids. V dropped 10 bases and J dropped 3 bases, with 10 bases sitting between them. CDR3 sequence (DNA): TGTGCCACCGCGTCTCTCTACGAGCAGTACTTC. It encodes CATASLYEQYF.

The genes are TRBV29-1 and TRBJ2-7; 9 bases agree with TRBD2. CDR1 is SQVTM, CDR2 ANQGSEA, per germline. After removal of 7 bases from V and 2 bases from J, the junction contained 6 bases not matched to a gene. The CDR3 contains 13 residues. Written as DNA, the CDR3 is TGCAGCGGCGGGCTAGCGGGGACCTACGAGCAGTACTTC. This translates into CSGGLAGTYEQYF.

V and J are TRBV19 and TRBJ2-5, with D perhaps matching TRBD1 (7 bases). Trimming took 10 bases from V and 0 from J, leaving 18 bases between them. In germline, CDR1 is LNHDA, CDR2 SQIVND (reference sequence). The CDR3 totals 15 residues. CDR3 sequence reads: CATRGDRQYQETQYF. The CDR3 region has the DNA TGTGCCACCCGCGGGGACAGACAGTACCAAGAGACCCAGTACTTC. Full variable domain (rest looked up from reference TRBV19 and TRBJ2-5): DGGITQSPKYLFRKEGQNVTLSCEQNLNHDAMYWYRQDPGQGLRLIYYSQIVNDFQKGDIAEGYSVSREKKESFPLTVTSAQKNPTAFYLCATRGDRQYQETQYFGPGTRLLVL.

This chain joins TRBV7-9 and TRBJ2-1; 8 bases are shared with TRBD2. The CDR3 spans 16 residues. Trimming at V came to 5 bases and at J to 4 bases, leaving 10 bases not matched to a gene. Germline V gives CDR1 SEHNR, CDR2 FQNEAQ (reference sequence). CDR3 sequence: CASSLQTGGPYNEQFF. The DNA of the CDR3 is TGTGCCAGCAGCCTACAAACGGGGGGGCCTTACAATGAGCAGTTCTTC.

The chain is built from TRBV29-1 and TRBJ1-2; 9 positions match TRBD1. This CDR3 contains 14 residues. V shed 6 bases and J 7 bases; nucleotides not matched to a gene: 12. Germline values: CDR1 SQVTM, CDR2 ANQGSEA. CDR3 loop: CSVRPTGGAGGYTF. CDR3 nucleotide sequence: TGCAGCGTCAGACCTACAGGGGGCGCAGGTGGCTACACCTTC.

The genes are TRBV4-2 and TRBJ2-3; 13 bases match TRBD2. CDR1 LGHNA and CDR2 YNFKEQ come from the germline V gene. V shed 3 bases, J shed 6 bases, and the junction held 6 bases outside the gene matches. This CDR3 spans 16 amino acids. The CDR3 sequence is CASSQGTSGVTDTQYF. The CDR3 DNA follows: TGTGCCAGCAGCCAGGGGACTAGCGGGGTAACCGATACGCAGTATTTT.

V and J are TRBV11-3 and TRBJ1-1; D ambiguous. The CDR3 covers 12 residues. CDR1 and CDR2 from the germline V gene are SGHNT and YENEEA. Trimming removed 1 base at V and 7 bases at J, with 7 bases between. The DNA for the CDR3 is TGTGCCAGCAGCTTAGCTGGAGGTGAAGCTTTCTTT. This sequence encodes CASSLAGGEAFF.

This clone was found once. In DNA form, the CDR3 reads TGTGCCAGCAGTCTAAGGGGATTCACTGAAGCTTTCTTT. Amino acids: CASSLRGFTEAFF. This chain links TRBV27 with TRBJ1-1, with a possible D match to TRBD1 (5 bases). Trimming cost V 5 bases and J 4 bases, with 11 bases left between them. Germline assignment: CDR1 MNHEY and CDR2 SMNVEV (reference sequence). The CDR3 has 13 residues.

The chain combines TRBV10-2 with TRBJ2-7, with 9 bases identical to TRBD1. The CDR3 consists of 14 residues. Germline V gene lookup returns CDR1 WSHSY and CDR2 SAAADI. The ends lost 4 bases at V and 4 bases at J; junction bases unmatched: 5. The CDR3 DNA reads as TGCGCCAGCAGTGGCCGGGACAGGGAATACGAGCAGTACTTC. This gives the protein CASSGRDREYEQYF.

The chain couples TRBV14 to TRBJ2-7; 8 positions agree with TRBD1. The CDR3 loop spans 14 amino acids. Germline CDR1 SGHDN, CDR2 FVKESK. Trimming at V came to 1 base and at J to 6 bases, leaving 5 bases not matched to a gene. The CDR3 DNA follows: TGTGCCAGCAGCCAAGTCAGGGGGCTGGGCGAGCAGTACTTC. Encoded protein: CASSQVRGLGEQYF.

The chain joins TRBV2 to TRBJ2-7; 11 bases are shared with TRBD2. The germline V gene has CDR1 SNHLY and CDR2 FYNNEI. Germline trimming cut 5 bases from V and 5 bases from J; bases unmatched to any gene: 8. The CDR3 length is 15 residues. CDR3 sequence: CASSIGSSGGHEQYF. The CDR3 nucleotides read TGTGCCAGCAGTATAGGGTCTAGCGGGGGGCACGAGCAGTACTTC.